Each of the 18 T cell receptor beta chains below was sequenced from the same sample in a study of response to subunit inactivated influenza vaccine. TCRdb passed the RT-PCR reads through MiXCR, listing each CDR3 protein once. The sample consists of 450,000 to 700,000 distinct CDR3 sequences, about 15% of them appearing once. Sequences were derived from PBMCs from blood, sampled 11 to 12 days after vaccination. The receptor set was obtained from a man in his fifties or sixties who received an inactivated influenza vaccine.

This clonotype was seen a handful of times. V gene TRBV5-1 combines with J gene TRBJ2-1; D is undetermined. V was cut by 4 bases and J by 9 bases, with 20 bases left in between. Germline V gene sequence: CDR1 SGHRS, CDR2 YFSETQ. The CDR3 length is 15 residues. The CDR3 nucleotides are TGCGCCAGCAGCATCGAAGGCCCCCAAGGTACTGAGCAGTTCTTC. This codes for CASSIEGPQGTEQFF.

This clonotype showed up just a few times. The CDR3 sequence: CASSSQAGAHWTDTQYF. The DNA of the CDR3 is TGTGCCAGCAGTTCCCAGGCGGGCGCCCATTGGACAGATACGCAGTATTTT. V gene TRBV12-3 or TRBV12-4 combines with J gene TRBJ2-3; TRBD2 might be the D (5 bases). Between the trimmed V and J ends, which lost 4 bases and 3 bases, there was a span of 20 bases. The CDR3 has 17 residues.

This sequence joins TRBV11-2 and TRBJ2-5; tentatively, D is TRBD1 or TRBD2 (5 bases each). Germline V gene lookup returns CDR1 SGHAT and CDR2 FQNNGV. The CDR3 contains 15 residues. With 1 base removed from V and 5 bases from J, the gap between germline ends came to 14 bases. Here the CDR3 reads CASSLGGTVPETQYF. CDR3 coding DNA: TGTGCCAGCAGCTTAGGAGGGACGGTGCCGGAGACCCAGTACTTC. Together with reference TRBV11-2 and TRBJ2-5, the CDR3 gives the full variable domain: EAGVAQSPRYKIIEKRQSVAFWCNPISGHATLYWYQQILGQGPKLLIQFQNNGVVDDSQLPKDRFSAERLKGVDSTLKIQPAKLEDSAVYLCASSLGGTVPETQYFGPGTRLLVL.

This clonotype was counted only a few times. This rearrangement joins TRBV20-1 to TRBJ2-1; D call uncertain. This CDR3 has 18 amino acids. Germline CDR1 reads DFQATT; CDR2 reads SNEGSKA (reference sequence). The V gene lost 5 bases and the J gene lost 0 bases, with 23 bases spanning the gap. The CDR3 sequence is CSASRGGQTHNSYNEQFF. CDR3 DNA: TGCAGTGCTTCTCGTGGTGGCCAAACTCATAACTCCTACAATGAGCAGTTCTTC.

This clonotype was detected only a few times. The chain is built from TRBV7-6 and TRBJ1-5, with 10 bases that match TRBD1. J was trimmed by 7 bases and V by 1 base; bases with no gene match: 4. The CDR3 spans 15 residues. The germline V gene encodes CDR1 SGHVS and CDR2 FNYEAQ. The CDR3 nucleotides are TGTGCCAGCAGCTTAGGACAGGGGGCCAAACAGCCCCAGCATTTT. This codes for CASSLGQGAKQPQHF.

The rearrangement uses TRBV7-2 and TRBJ2-1, with 14 nucleotides matching TRBD2. Germline assignment: CDR1 SGHTA and CDR2 FQGNSA. This CDR3 spans 16 amino acids. V dropped 5 bases and J dropped 6; count of bases not matched to a gene: 6. DNA for the CDR3: TGTGCCAGCAGCCGAACGGGACTAGCGGGAGTCAATGAGCAGTTCTTC. Translation: CASSRTGLAGVNEQFF.

Only a few counts were recorded for this clonotype. The chain is built from TRBV9 and TRBJ2-5; 7 bases agree with TRBD1. Germline V gene sequence: CDR1 SGDLS, CDR2 YYNGEE. V gave up 4 bases and J gave up 0 bases; unmatched junction bases: 6. The CDR3 contains 15 residues. CDR3 nucleotides: TGTGCCAGCAGCAACAAGGGACAGAACCAAGAGACCCAGTACTTC. Translation: CASSNKGQNQETQYF.

The chain recombines TRBV6-2 or TRBV6-3 with TRBJ2-2, with TRBD1 matching over 9 bases. Trimming took 7 bases from V and 5 from J; bases not matched to a gene: 14. CDR3 length: 17 amino acids. The germline V gene encodes CDR1 MNHEY and CDR2 SVGEGT. The CDR3 nucleotides are TGTGCCAGCACCACTACAGAGGGACAGGGCTATACCGGGGAGCTGTTTTTT. Protein product: CASTTTEGQGYTGELFF.

This clonotype was observed a handful of times. The chain has TRBV12-3 or TRBV12-4 and TRBJ2-7, with no clear D. The CDR3 is made up of 15 amino acids. V was clipped by 6 bases and J by 0 bases, with 15 bases between them. CDR3 DNA: TGTGCCAGCAGACGAACCGGGCTAAGCTCCTACGAGCAGTACTTC. This gives the protein CASRRTGLSSYEQYF.

CDR3 nucleotides: TGTGCCAGCAGCCCGACAGGGTTGGTCGCTGAAGCTTTCTTT. Translated: CASSPTGLVAEAFF. This sequence joins TRBV3-1 and TRBJ1-1; TRBD1 matches 7 bases. The ends lost 4 bases at V and 6 bases at J; junction bases unmatched: 8. CDR1 is LGHDT, CDR2 YNNKEL, per germline (reference sequence). CDR3 length equals 14 residues.

The gene calls are TRBV6-2 or TRBV6-3 and TRBJ2-2; D could derive from TRBD1 or TRBD2 (5 bases each). This CDR3 contains 16 residues. V was cut by 8 bases and J by 0 bases, with 16 bases left in between. Germline CDR1 and CDR2: MNHEY and SVGEGT. The CDR3 loop is CASSDGTASNTGELFF. As DNA, the CDR3 is TGTGCCAGCTCAGACGGGACGGCCTCGAACACCGGGGAGCTGTTTTTT.

The chain joins TRBV20-1 to TRBJ2-6; no clear D gene. The CDR3 totals 14 residues. V gave up 2 bases and J gave up 0 bases, with 5 bases separating them. Germline V CDR1 and CDR2: DFQATT, SNEGSKA (reference sequence). CDR3 bases: TGCAGTGCTAGAATCTTCTCTGGGGCCAACGTCCTGACTTTC. Its translation is CSARIFSGANVLTF.

The rearrangement links TRBV15 to TRBJ2-7; 13 nucleotides agree with TRBD2. Germline V gives CDR1 LNHNV, CDR2 YYDKDF (reference sequence). Losses at the gene ends were 1 base for V and 0 bases for J; bases not matched to a gene: 6. The CDR3 is made up of 18 amino acids. CDR3 in amino acids: CATSRGLAGGPSSYEQYF. CDR3 bases: TGTGCCACCAGCAGAGGACTAGCGGGGGGCCCGAGCTCCTACGAGCAGTACTTC. Based on the CDR3 plus reference TRBV15 and TRBJ2-7, the full variable domain is DAMVIQNPRYQVTQFGKPVTLSCSQTLNHNVMYWYQQKSSQAPKLLFHYYDKDFNNEADTPDNFQSRRPNTSFCFLDIRSPGLGDTAMYLCATSRGLAGGPSSYEQYFGPGTRLTVT.

V is TRBV6-2 or TRBV6-3 and J is TRBJ2-6, with 9 positions matching TRBD2. Germline CDR1 MNHEY, CDR2 SVGEGT. The CDR3 runs 22 residues. The V segment lost 7 bases and the J segment 0 bases; nucleotides outside the gene matches: 22. DNA for the CDR3: TGTGCCAGCATATCTTCTTCCCTGATGGGACTAGCCGTCAGCTCTGGGGCCAACGTCCTGACTTTC. As protein: CASISSSLMGLAVSSGANVLTF.

J is TRBJ2-7 and V is TRBV4-1, with TRBD1 as a possible D gene (5 bases). The V end was cut by 1 base, the J end by 3 bases, with 13 bases between. The CDR3 spans 15 residues. In germline, CDR1 is MGHRA, CDR2 YSYEKL. CDR3 protein: CASSQGGAPLYEQYF. The CDR3 DNA reads as TGCGCCAGCAGCCAAGGGGGCGCCCCACTCTACGAGCAGTACTTC.

This clonotype occurred many times. The rearrangement joins TRBV20-1 to TRBJ2-7; D could derive from TRBD1 or TRBD2 (5 bases each). This CDR3 is built from 14 residues. Deletions cut 0 bases from V and 4 bases from J, with 13 bases between. Germline V gene data show CDR1 as DFQATT and CDR2 as SNEGSKA (reference sequence). For the CDR3, the DNA is TGCAGTGCTAGAGATATTGGGACCGAATACGAGCAGTACTTC. Its protein product is CSARDIGTEYEQYF.

This clonotype came up a few times. The chain couples TRBV27 to TRBJ2-1; TRBD1 agrees at 9 bases. CDR1 is MNHEY, CDR2 SMNVEV, per germline (reference sequence). Losses at the gene ends were 5 bases for V and 7 bases for J; bases not matched to a gene: 9. The CDR3 is 15 residues long. CDR3 residues: CASSPGTGMGNEQFF. CDR3 bases: TGTGCCAGCAGTCCCGGGACAGGGATGGGGAATGAGCAGTTCTTC.

The chain is built from TRBV7-2 and TRBJ1-2; D call uncertain. The germline V gene has CDR1 SGHTA and CDR2 FQGNSA. The CDR3 has 14 amino acids. Between the trimmed V and J ends, which lost 5 bases and 0 bases, there was a span of 10 bases. CDR3 sequence reads: CASSPYSTNYGYTF. CDR3 DNA sequence: TGTGCCAGCAGCCCTTACTCGACTAACTATGGCTACACCTTC. The variable domain in full, completed from reference TRBV7-2 and TRBJ1-2, reads GAGVSQSPSNKVTEKGKDVELRCDPISGHTALYWYRQSLGQGLEFLIYFQGNSAPDKSGLPSDRFSAERTGGSVSTLTIQRTQQEDSAVYLCASSPYSTNYGYTFGSGTRLTVV.